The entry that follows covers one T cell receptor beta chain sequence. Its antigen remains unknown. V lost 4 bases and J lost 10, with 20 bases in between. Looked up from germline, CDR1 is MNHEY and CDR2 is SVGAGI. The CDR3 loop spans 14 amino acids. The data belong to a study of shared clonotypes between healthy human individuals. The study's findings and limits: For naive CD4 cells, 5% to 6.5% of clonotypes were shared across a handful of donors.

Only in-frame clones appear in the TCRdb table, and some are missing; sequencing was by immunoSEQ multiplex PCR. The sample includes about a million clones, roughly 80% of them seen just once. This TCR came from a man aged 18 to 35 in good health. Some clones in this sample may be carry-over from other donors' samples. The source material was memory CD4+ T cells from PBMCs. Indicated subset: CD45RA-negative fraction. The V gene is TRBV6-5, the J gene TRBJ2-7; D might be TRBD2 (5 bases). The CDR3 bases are TGTGCCAGCAGTTGGGCCCCGGACTCGCGGAATCAGTACTTC. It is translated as CASSWAPDSRNQYF.